The source of this T cell receptor beta chain is a study of beta chain features in type 1 diabetes. Whole-study results and caveats: Type 1 diabetes patients had moderately but significantly shorter TCRB CDR3s in all four CD4+ subsets. Highly expressing activated T cells could be over-counted with a cDNA template.

The CDR3 length is 15 residues. Germline assignment: CDR1 SGHRS and CDR2 YFSETQ. V dropped 4 bases and J dropped 7; count of bases not matched to a gene: 4. Every isolated RNA sample was fully reverse transcribed, so sequencing captured expressed TCRB transcripts. Data came from immunoSEQ multiplex PCR; TCRdb stores just in-frame clones and leaves some out. The data hold tens of thousands of clones, with roughly two thirds observed a single time. This clone was counted once. The antigen is unknown. The chain couples TRBV5-1 to TRBJ1-6; 11 bases are a match to TRBD1. Sequenced material: Tregs from blood. The sequence was collected from a man between 18 and 29 years old with type 1 diabetes. The CDR3 DNA follows: TGCGCCAGCAGCATAAGGGACAGGGGGAATTCACCCCTCCACTTT. Encoded protein: CASSIRDRGNSPLHF.